The 19 T cell receptor beta chains below all came from one sample that was sequenced in a study of OX40 agonist ivuxolimab in advanced cancers. TCRdb's table, derived via immunoSEQ multiplex PCR, lists solely in-frame clones and lacks some. There are approximately 87,000 clones in the sample; 88% occur only once, and around 4.3% lies in the top ten. This material consisted of CD4+ or CD8+ T cells sorted from blood, taken in a trial of the OX40 agonist ivuxolimab. The origin of the receptors is an adult with an advanced solid tumor such as melanoma, head and neck, liver or kidney cancer.

The chain has TRBV7-9 and TRBJ2-7, with 7 bases fitting TRBD1. Trimming removed 5 bases from V and 6 bases from J; junction bases left unmatched: 13. The CDR3 contains 15 residues. Per germline, CDR1 SEHNR and CDR2 FQNEAQ (reference sequence). CDR3 in amino acids: CASSPVATGSGEQYF. CDR3 nucleotides: TGTGCCAGCAGCCCGGTGGCGACAGGGTCAGGCGAGCAGTACTTC.

Only one count was recorded for this clone. CDR3 in DNA: TGTGCCAGCAGCTTAGACGGCACAGATACGCAGTATTTT. This sequence encodes CASSLDGTDTQYF. The rearrangement uses TRBV11-2 and TRBJ2-3; D gene unclear. This CDR3 comprises 13 residues. V was cut by 0 bases and J by 1 base, with 2 bases left in between. The germline gives CDR1 SGHAT, CDR2 FQNNGV.

This clone turned up a few times. The chain has TRBV10-2 and TRBJ1-4; D gene unclear. The germline CDR1 and CDR2 sequences are WSHSY and SAAADI. The CDR3 length is 11 residues. The V end was cut by 11 bases, the J end by 7 bases, with 11 bases between. The CDR3 loop is CASFKGEKLFF. The CDR3 DNA is TGCGCCTCCTTCAAGGGTGAAAAACTGTTTTTT.

V and J are TRBV20-1 and TRBJ2-7; a possible D gene is TRBD1 (5 bases). The CDR3 spans 11 residues. Germline CDR1 DFQATT, CDR2 SNEGSKA (reference sequence). The germline V and J ends were trimmed by 6 bases and 6 bases, with 12 bases remaining between them. The DNA of the CDR3 is TGCAGTGCGATTAAGGGGTCCGAGCAGTACTTC. Translation gives CSAIKGSEQYF.

This clone was recorded only once. This sequence joins TRBV4-2 and TRBJ2-5; 8 nucleotides match TRBD1. The CDR3 covers 15 residues. Germline lookup yields CDR1 LGHNA and CDR2 YNFKEQ. V was pared by 4 bases and J by 5 bases, with 9 bases of the junction left unmatched. In DNA form, the CDR3 reads TGTGCCAGCAGCCTAGGACAGGGACGTCTGGAGACCCAGTACTTC. Residues: CASSLGQGRLETQYF.

The V gene is TRBV7-9, the J gene TRBJ2-1; 10 bases fit TRBD2. Germline CDR1 and CDR2: SEHNR and FQNEAQ (reference sequence). The V gene end was trimmed by 5 bases and the J gene end by 15 bases; junction bases not matched to a gene: 13. CDR3 length: 14 residues. The CDR3 coding sequence is TGTGCCAGCAGCCCTCCCGGACTAGCGGCCGTAATGTTCTTC. As protein: CASSPPGLAAVMFF.

This chain connects TRBV5-1 to TRBJ2-1, with 11 bases fitting TRBD2. Germline V gives CDR1 SGHRS, CDR2 YFSETQ. CDR3 length: 17 residues. V lost 0 bases to trimming and J lost 7 bases; unmatched junction nucleotides: 9. For the CDR3, the DNA is TGCGCCAGCAGCTTGGGGACACTAGCGGGAGTTTATAATGAGCAGTTCTTC. Protein product: CASSLGTLAGVYNEQFF.

CDR3: CASSFQGARGYTF. The CDR3 nucleotides read TGTGCCAGCAGCTTCCAGGGGGCGAGGGGCTACACCTTC. The chain couples TRBV11-3 to TRBJ1-2; 8 bases are shared with TRBD1. The CDR3 contains 13 residues. The germline V gene encodes CDR1 SGHNT and CDR2 YENEEA. V lost 3 bases to trimming and J lost 8 bases; unmatched junction nucleotides: 5.

The chain has TRBV7-9 and TRBJ2-3; D possibly corresponds to TRBD1 (8 bases). The germline V gene encodes CDR1 SEHNR and CDR2 FQNEAQ (reference sequence). The CDR3 covers 15 residues. V was trimmed by 2 bases and J by 3 bases, leaving 12 bases between them. This chain's CDR3 is CASSLPQGGTDTQYF. The CDR3 nucleotides are TGTGCCAGCAGCTTACCACAGGGGGGGACAGATACGCAGTATTTT.

This chain connects TRBV5-1 to TRBJ1-1, with 9 bases matching TRBD1. The V and J ends lost 1 base and 3 bases, in that order; junction bases with no gene match: 1. Germline V gene sequence: CDR1 SGHRS, CDR2 YFSETQ. CDR3 length: 14 amino acids. The CDR3 region is CASSLWTGDTEAFF. CDR3 in DNA: TGCGCCAGCAGCTTGTGGACAGGGGACACTGAAGCTTTCTTT. The whole variable domain, remainder taken from reference TRBV5-1 and TRBJ1-1, is KAGVTQTPRYLIKTRGQQVTLSCSPISGHRSVSWYQQTPGQGLQFLFEYFSETQRNKGNFPGRFSGRQFSNSRSEMNVSTLELGDSALYLCASSLWTGDTEAFFGQGTRLTVV.

The V gene is TRBV6-6, the J gene TRBJ2-3, with TRBD2 matching 8 bases. Germline CDR1 MNHNY, CDR2 SVGAGI (reference sequence). The CDR3 spans 15 residues. Germline trimming cut 4 bases from V and 0 bases from J; bases unmatched to any gene: 3. The CDR3 sequence is CASSSREGSTDTQYF. The CDR3 region has the DNA TGTGCCAGCAGTTCACGGGAGGGAAGCACAGATACGCAGTATTTT.

The chain recombines TRBV21-1 with TRBJ1-2; TRBD1 is taken as the D call from the table, unchecked against the DNA. TRBV21-1 constitutes a pseudogene. The CDR3 length is 14 residues. The CDR3 loop reads CASSKVYRDYGYTF. Written as DNA, the CDR3 is TGTGCCAGCAGCAAAGTTTACAGGGACTATGGCTACACCTTC.

V gene TRBV6-1 combines with J gene TRBJ2-7; D may correspond to TRBD1 or TRBD2 (7 bases each). This CDR3 is built from 15 residues. Trimming took 7 bases from V and 0 from J, leaving 16 bases between them. In germline, CDR1 is MNHNS, CDR2 SASEGT. The CDR3 coding sequence is TGTGCCAGCACCCCCAGGGGGGGTAGCTCCTACGAGCAGTACTTC. Translating gives CASTPRGGSSYEQYF.

The rearrangement uses TRBV7-6 and TRBJ2-2, with D perhaps given as TRBD1 or TRBD2 (5 bases each). V was cut by 7 bases and J by 2 bases, with 17 bases left in between. CDR3 size: 16 residues. CDR1 is SGHVS, CDR2 FNYEAQ, per germline. CDR3 loop: CASTSRGVLNTGELFF. DNA of the CDR3: TGTGCCAGCACCTCAAGGGGAGTCCTAAACACCGGGGAGCTGTTTTTT.

J is TRBJ2-1 and V is TRBV9, with D perhaps assigned TRBD1 or TRBD2 (6 bases each). Trimming pared 4 bases from V and 4 bases from J, leaving 15 bases between. CDR3 length: 15 residues. Germline V gene lookup returns CDR1 SGDLS and CDR2 YYNGEE. The CDR3 bases are TGTGCCAGCAGCCCAGAGGGGGACTTATACAATGAGCAGTTCTTC. Its translation is CASSPEGDLYNEQFF.

The chain is built from TRBV10-3 and TRBJ1-1; D is undetermined. Trimming stripped 3 bases from V and 5 bases from J, with 13 bases between. The CDR3 has 14 amino acids. Per the germline V gene, CDR1 is ENHRY and CDR2 is SYGVKD. As DNA, the CDR3 is TGTGCCATCAGTGATGCGGACCTAGCTACTGAAGCTTTCTTT. It specifies CAISDADLATEAFF.

This sequence joins TRBV5-1 and TRBJ2-3, with D unresolved. The CDR3 totals 13 residues. Per germline, CDR1 SGHRS and CDR2 YFSETQ. The V gene lost 0 bases and the J gene lost 0 bases, with 2 bases spanning the gap. CDR3 in amino acids: CASSLASTDTQYF. For the CDR3, the DNA is TGCGCCAGCAGCTTGGCCAGCACAGATACGCAGTATTTT.

This clone has a single count. In DNA form, the CDR3 reads TGTGCCAGCAGCCCCCCGCCCAGCCGAGAGACCCAGTACTTC. Its translation: CASSPPPSRETQYF. V is TRBV7-2 and J is TRBJ2-5; no definite D call. V lost 5 bases, J lost 4 bases, and 14 bases lay in between. The V gene's germline CDR1 is SGHTA and CDR2 FQGNSA. The CDR3 has 14 residues.

This clone was observed once. This rearrangement joins TRBV6-5 to TRBJ2-7; D gene uncertain. The CDR3 is 13 residues long. CDR1 and CDR2 (germline): MNHEY, SVGAGI. Trimming took off 6 bases at V and 8 bases at J, with 17 bases between the two ends. CDR3 residues: CASRDGLQNKQYF. In DNA, the CDR3 is TGTGCCAGCAGAGACGGGCTCCAGAACAAGCAGTACTTC.